This T cell receptor beta chain stems from a study of control samples from healthy donors and cancer patients. Repertoires were generated with immunoSEQ multiplex PCR, while TCRdb's copy carries only in-frame clones and drops some. The sample shows 90,000 or so clones, less than 85% of them seen only once. The ends lost 4 bases at V and 3 bases at J; junction bases unmatched: 5. Germline V gene data show CDR1 as SGHRS and CDR2 as YFSETQ. The length of the CDR3 is 15 residues. This chain joins TRBV5-1 and TRBJ1-3; 9 bases are a match to TRBD1. Sequenced sample: PBMCs. The TCR originated in an older man with lung cancer. The CDR3: CASSRTGQGGNTIYF. The CDR3 coding sequence is TGCGCCAGCAGCAGAACGGGACAGGGTGGAAACACCATATATTTT.